This TCR beta chain originates from a study of PD-1 blockade in classical Hodgkin lymphoma. General observations from the study: Nivolumab initiated under 1 year post-ASCT led to patient exclusion.

All trial patients relapsed after autologous stem cell transplantation. The study recorded best responses of complete response, partial response or progressive disease. Regarding this clone: Its target is unknown.

The protocol was immunoSEQ multiplex PCR, while the TCRdb copy is restricted to in-frame clones and leaves out a portion. The sample contains 20,000 to 30,000 clones, approximately 81% of which appear only once. This CDR3 comprises 14 residues. V lost 6 bases, J lost 8 bases, and 6 bases stayed unmatched. The germline V gene encodes CDR1 MNHNS and CDR2 SASEGT. Sequences were derived from peripheral blood mononuclear cells (PBMCs), sampled before the second cycle of nivolumab. V usage is TRBV6-1 and J usage is TRBJ2-1, with TRBD1 identical over 11 bases. The receptor's source is a human donor with classical Hodgkin lymphoma. The CDR3 sequence is CASSRDRGYDEQFF. Written as DNA, the CDR3 is TGTGCCAGCAGCCGGGACAGGGGGTATGATGAGCAGTTCTTC.